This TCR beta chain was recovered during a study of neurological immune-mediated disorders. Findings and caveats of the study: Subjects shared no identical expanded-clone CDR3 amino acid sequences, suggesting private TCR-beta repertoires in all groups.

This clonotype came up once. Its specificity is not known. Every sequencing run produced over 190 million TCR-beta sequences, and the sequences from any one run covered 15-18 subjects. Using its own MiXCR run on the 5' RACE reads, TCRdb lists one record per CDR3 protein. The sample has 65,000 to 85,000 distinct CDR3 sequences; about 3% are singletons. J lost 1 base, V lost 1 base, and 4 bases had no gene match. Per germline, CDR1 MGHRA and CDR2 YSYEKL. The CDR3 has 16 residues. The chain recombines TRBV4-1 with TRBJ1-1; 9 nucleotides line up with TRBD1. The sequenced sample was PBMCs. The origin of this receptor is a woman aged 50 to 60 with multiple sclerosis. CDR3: CASSQGQGGKNTEAFF. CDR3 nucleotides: TGCGCCAGCAGCCAAGGACAGGGGGGCAAGAACACTGAAGCTTTCTTT.